These 14 T cell receptor beta chains share one sample of origin, sequenced in a study of T cell changes during pregnancy in multiple sclerosis. Some clones are missing from TCRdb's copy, which holds only in-frame ones; the method was immunoSEQ multiplex PCR. The sample holds approximately 70,000 clones, 90% to 95% seen once. The sample was peripheral blood, taken in the third trimester of pregnancy. The source is a female donor in good health, enrolled as a control in a pregnancy study.

The rearrangement joins TRBV5-6 to TRBJ2-7; TRBD1 matches 7 bases. The V segment lost 0 bases and the J segment 0 bases; nucleotides outside the gene matches: 6. The CDR3 sequence is 16 residues long. Germline V CDR1 and CDR2: SGHDT, YYEEEE. The CDR3 DNA is TGTGCCAGCAGCTTGGCGCCGGACAGGAGCTCCTACGAGCAGTACTTC. Amino acids: CASSLAPDRSSYEQYF.

The V call is TRBV27, the J call TRBJ1-2, with a tentative D call TRBD1 (6 bases). This CDR3 contains 15 residues. Looked up from germline, CDR1 is MNHEY and CDR2 is SMNVEV (reference sequence). V was trimmed by 6 bases and J by 8 bases, leaving 22 bases between them. The DNA of the CDR3 is TGTGCCAGCAGCCCCAGCCTACAGGGTCTTGTAGGCTACACCTTC. Protein: CASSPSLQGLVGYTF.

The chain has TRBV5-3 and TRBJ1-5, with 7 bases that match TRBD1. TRBV5-3 is placed among ORFs of uncertain function. Trimming at V came to 3 bases and at J to 6 bases, leaving 12 bases not matched to a gene. This CDR3 comprises 16 residues. CDR3 DNA: TGTGCCAGAAGCTGGACGTCCAGGGGGGTCGGTCAGCCCCAGCATTTT. It specifies CARSWTSRGVGQPQHF.

Here the CDR3 reads CASSVGGSLNTEAFF. The DNA of the CDR3 is TGCGCCAGCAGCGTCGGGGGTTCTTTGAACACTGAAGCTTTCTTT. The V gene is TRBV5-1, the J gene TRBJ1-1; D is perhaps TRBD1 (5 bases). The ends were cut back, 4 bases at V and 0 bases at J, with 13 bases in the middle. The CDR3 runs to 15 residues. Germline CDR1 and CDR2: SGHRS and YFSETQ.

The gene calls are TRBV19 and TRBJ2-1, with TRBD2 identical over 9 bases. The CDR3 totals 14 residues. Germline V CDR1 and CDR2: LNHDA, SQIVND (reference sequence). J was trimmed by 5 bases and V by 8 bases; bases with no gene match: 7. This CDR3 is CASGAGGPHNEQFF. The CDR3 nucleotides are TGTGCCAGTGGGGCGGGAGGGCCCCACAATGAGCAGTTCTTC.

The chain links TRBV30 to TRBJ2-7; 10 nucleotides agree with TRBD2. Germline V gene sequence: CDR1 GTSNPN, CDR2 SVGIG (reference sequence). CDR3 length equals 13 residues. V shed 6 bases, J shed 3 bases, and the junction held 5 bases outside the gene matches. The CDR3 DNA is TGTGCCTGCCAACTAGCGGGGCACTACGAGCAGTACTTC. It specifies CACQLAGHYEQYF.

V is TRBV27 and J is TRBJ1-3; 7 bases map to TRBD1. J lost 1 base, V lost 2 bases, and 8 bases had no gene match. The CDR3 has 17 residues. The germline gives CDR1 MNHEY, CDR2 SMNVEV (reference sequence). The CDR3 loop is CASSLRVTGASGNTIYF. The CDR3 coding sequence is TGTGCCAGCAGTTTACGAGTAACAGGGGCTTCTGGAAACACCATATATTTT.

V gene TRBV19 combines with J gene TRBJ2-3; 10 bases are shared with TRBD2. Germline V gene sequence: CDR1 LNHDA, CDR2 SQIVND (reference sequence). J gave up 3 bases and V 4 bases, and 16 bases lay outside the gene matches. The CDR3 spans 19 residues. CDR3 DNA: TGTGCCAGTAGTACAAGACGCCTTCTAGCGGGAGTTGTGACAGATACGCAGTATTTT. Its protein is CASSTRRLLAGVVTDTQYF.

The chain couples TRBV19 to TRBJ1-1, with D tentatively TRBD1 (6 bases). CDR1 and CDR2 (germline): LNHDA, SQIVND (reference sequence). Deletions cut 5 bases from V and 0 bases from J, with 7 bases between. The CDR3 is 13 amino acids. Here the CDR3 reads CASSQGLNTEAFF. The CDR3 DNA reads TGTGCCAGTAGTCAGGGGTTGAACACTGAAGCTTTCTTT.

This clone was seen only once. The chain combines TRBV19 with TRBJ2-3, with TRBD1 matching over 8 bases. There are 15 residues in the CDR3. Looked up from germline, CDR1 is LNHDA and CDR2 is SQIVND (reference sequence). V dropped 6 bases and J dropped 3; count of bases not matched to a gene: 8. The CDR3 here is CASRYDWTGTDTQYF. The CDR3 DNA is TGTGCCAGTAGATACGATTGGACAGGGACAGATACGCAGTATTTT. Drawing the rest from reference TRBV19 and TRBJ2-3, the complete variable domain is DGGITQSPKYLFRKEGQNVTLSCEQNLNHDAMYWYRQDPGQGLRLIYYSQIVNDFQKGDIAEGYSVSREKKESFPLTVTSAQKNPTAFYLCASRYDWTGTDTQYFGPGTRLTVL.

This clone was found once. This chain links TRBV6-1 with TRBJ2-7, with TRBD1 matching over 7 bases. This CDR3 has 14 residues. J was trimmed by 3 bases and V by 3 bases; bases with no gene match: 5. CDR1 and CDR2 from the germline V gene are MNHNS and SASEGT. The CDR3 sequence is CASSEFGTVYEQYF. CDR3 nucleotide sequence: TGTGCCAGCAGTGAGTTCGGGACAGTCTACGAGCAGTACTTC.

The chain uses TRBV6-5 and TRBJ1-4; no reliable D call. V was cut by 6 bases and J by 8 bases, with 13 bases left in between. The CDR3 loop spans 13 amino acids. Looked up from germline, CDR1 is MNHEY and CDR2 is SVGAGI. In DNA, the CDR3 is TGTGCCAGCAGATATTCGAGGGAAGAAAAACTGTTTTTT. Protein sequence: CASRYSREEKLFF.

The chain employs TRBV7-2 and TRBJ1-1; D might be TRBD1 (6 bases). Trimming removed 6 bases at V and 3 bases at J, with 14 bases between. Germline V gene data show CDR1 as SGHTA and CDR2 as FQGNSA. The CDR3 contains 14 residues. The CDR3 spells CASSRGGGHTEAFF. The CDR3 region has the DNA TGTGCCAGCAGTCGAGGGGGGGGCCACACTGAAGCTTTCTTT. Combining the CDR3 with reference TRBV7-2 and TRBJ1-1 gives the whole variable domain GAGVSQSPSNKVTEKGKDVELRCDPISGHTALYWYRQSLGQGLEFLIYFQGNSAPDKSGLPSDRFSAERTGGSVSTLTIQRTQQEDSAVYLCASSRGGGHTEAFFGQGTRLTVV.

The rearrangement links TRBV2 to TRBJ2-1; D perhaps matches TRBD1 (6 bases). The CDR3 is made up of 13 amino acids. Germline loops: CDR1 SNHLY, CDR2 FYNNEI. Trimming left V 7 bases short and J 5 bases short, with 12 bases between. The CDR3, as DNA: TGTGCCAGCAAACAGGGCGCGCACAATGAGCAGTTCTTC. It is translated as CASKQGAHNEQFF.